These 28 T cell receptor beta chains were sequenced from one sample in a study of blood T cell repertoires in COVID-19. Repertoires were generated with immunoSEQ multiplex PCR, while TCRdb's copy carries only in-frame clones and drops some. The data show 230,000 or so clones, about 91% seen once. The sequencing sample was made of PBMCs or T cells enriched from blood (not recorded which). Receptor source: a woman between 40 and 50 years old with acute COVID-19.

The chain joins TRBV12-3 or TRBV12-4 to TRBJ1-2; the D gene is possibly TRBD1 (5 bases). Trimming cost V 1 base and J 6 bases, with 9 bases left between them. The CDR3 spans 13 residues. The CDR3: CASSLGQGNGYTF. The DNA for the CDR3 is TGTGCCAGCAGTTTAGGTCAGGGTAATGGCTACACCTTC.

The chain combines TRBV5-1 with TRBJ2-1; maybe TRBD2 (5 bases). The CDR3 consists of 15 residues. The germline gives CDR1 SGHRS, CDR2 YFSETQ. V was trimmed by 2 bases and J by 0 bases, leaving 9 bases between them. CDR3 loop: CASSLTGSSYNEQFF. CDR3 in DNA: TGCGCCAGCAGCTTAACGGGGAGCTCCTACAATGAGCAGTTCTTC.

For the CDR3, the DNA is TGTGCCAGCAGTTTATTCAGTTTCCGTGGGACAGGGGGCGCGAATGAAAAACTGTTTTTT. Translated, it gives CASSLFSFRGTGGANEKLFF. The chain recombines TRBV27 with TRBJ1-4; 12 bases fit TRBD1. From germline, CDR1 is MNHEY and CDR2 SMNVEV (reference sequence). The V segment lost 1 base and the J segment 5 bases; nucleotides outside the gene matches: 14. This CDR3 has 20 amino acids.

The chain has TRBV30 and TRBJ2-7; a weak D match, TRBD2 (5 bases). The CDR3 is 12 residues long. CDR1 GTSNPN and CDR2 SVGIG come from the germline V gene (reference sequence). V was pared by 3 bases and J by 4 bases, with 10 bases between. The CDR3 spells CAWRVSAYEQYF. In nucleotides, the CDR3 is TGTGCCTGGAGGGTTAGCGCATACGAGCAGTACTTC.

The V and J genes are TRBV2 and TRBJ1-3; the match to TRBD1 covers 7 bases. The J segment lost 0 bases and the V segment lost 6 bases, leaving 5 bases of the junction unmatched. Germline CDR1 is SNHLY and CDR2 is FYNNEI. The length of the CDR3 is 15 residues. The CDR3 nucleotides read TGTGCCAGCAGAGGACAGGAGTTCTCTGGAAACACCATATATTTT. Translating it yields CASRGQEFSGNTIYF. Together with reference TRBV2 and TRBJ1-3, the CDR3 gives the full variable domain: EPEVTQTPSHQVTQMGQEVILRCVPISNHLYFYWYRQILGQKVEFLVSFYNNEISEKSEIFDDQFSVERPDGSNFTLKIRSTKLEDSAMYFCASRGQEFSGNTIYFGEGSWLTVV.

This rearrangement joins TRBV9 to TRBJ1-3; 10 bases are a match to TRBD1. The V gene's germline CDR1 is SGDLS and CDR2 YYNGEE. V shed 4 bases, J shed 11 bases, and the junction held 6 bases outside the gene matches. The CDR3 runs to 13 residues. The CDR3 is CASSSGTGAAIYF. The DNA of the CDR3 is TGTGCCAGCAGCAGCGGGACAGGGGCGGCCATATATTTT. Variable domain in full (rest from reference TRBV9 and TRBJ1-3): DSGVTQTPKHLITATGQRVTLRCSPRSGDLSVYWYQQSLDQGLQFLIQYYNGEERAKGNILERFSAQQFPDLHSELNLSSLELGDSALYFCASSSGTGAAIYFGEGSWLTVV.

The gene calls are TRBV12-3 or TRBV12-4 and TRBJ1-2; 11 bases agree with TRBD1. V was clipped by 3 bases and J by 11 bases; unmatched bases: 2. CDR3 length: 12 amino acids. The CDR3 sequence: CASSLGTGGYTF. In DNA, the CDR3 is TGTGCCAGCAGTTTGGGGACAGGGGGATACACCTTC.

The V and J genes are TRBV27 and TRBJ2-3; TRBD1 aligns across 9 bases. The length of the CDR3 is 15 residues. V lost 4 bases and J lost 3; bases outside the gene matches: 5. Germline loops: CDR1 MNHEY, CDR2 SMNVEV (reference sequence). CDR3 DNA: TGTGCCAGCAGTTACTGGACAGGGGTGACAGATACGCAGTATTTT. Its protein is CASSYWTGVTDTQYF.

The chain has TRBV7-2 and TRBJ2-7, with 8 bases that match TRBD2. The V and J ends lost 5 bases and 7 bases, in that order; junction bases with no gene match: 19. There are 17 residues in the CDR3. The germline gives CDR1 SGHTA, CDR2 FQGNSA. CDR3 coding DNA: TGTGCCAGCAGCCCCCTCCCCCATAGCGGGGTCACGAGGGAGCAGTACTTC. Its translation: CASSPLPHSGVTREQYF.

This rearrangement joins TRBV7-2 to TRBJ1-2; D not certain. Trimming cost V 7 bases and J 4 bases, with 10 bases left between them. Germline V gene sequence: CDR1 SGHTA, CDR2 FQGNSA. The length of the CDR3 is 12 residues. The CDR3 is CASNPGGYGYTF. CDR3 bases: TGTGCCAGCAACCCGGGAGGCTATGGCTACACCTTC. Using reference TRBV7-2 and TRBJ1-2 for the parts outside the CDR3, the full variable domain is GAGVSQSPSNKVTEKGKDVELRCDPISGHTALYWYRQSLGQGLEFLIYFQGNSAPDKSGLPSDRFSAERTGGSVSTLTIQRTQQEDSAVYLCASNPGGYGYTFGSGTRLTVV.

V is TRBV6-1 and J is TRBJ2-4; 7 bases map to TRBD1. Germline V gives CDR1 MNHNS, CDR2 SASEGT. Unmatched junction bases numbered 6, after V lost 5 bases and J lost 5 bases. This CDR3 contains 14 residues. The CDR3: CASSPDRIQNIQYF. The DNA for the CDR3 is TGTGCCAGCAGTCCGGACAGGATCCAAAACATTCAGTACTTC.

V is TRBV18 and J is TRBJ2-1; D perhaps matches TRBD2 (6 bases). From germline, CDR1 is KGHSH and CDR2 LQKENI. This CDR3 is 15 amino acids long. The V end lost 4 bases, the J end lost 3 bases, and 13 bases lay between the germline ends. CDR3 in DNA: TGTGCCAGCTCACAATTGCTAGCGAGCTACAATGAGCAGTTCTTC. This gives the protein CASSQLLASYNEQFF.

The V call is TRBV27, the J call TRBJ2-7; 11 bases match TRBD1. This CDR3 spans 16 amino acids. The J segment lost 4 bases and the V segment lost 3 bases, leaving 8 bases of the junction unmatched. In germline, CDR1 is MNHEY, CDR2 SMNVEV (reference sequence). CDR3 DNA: TGTGCCAGCAGTTTTCGTCCGGGACAGGGGGTTTACGAGCAGTACTTC. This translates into CASSFRPGQGVYEQYF.

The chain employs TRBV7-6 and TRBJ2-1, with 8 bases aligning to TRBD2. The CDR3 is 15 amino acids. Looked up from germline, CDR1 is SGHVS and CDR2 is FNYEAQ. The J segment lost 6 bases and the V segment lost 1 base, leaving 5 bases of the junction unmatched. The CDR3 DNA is TGTGCCAGCAGCTTAGGGGCGGGAGGACCCAATGAGCAGTTCTTC. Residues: CASSLGAGGPNEQFF. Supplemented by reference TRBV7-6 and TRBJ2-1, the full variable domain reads GAGVSQSPRYKVTKRGQDVALRCDPISGHVSLYWYRQALGQGPEFLTYFNYEAQQDKSGLPNDRFSAERPEGSISTLTIQRTEQRDSAMYRCASSLGAGGPNEQFFGPGTRLTVL.

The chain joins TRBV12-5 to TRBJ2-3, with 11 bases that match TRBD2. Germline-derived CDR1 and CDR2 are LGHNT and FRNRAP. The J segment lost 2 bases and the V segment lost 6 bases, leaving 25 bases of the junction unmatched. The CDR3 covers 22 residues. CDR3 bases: TGTGCTAGTGGGCTCAGGGTCTTGAGGCTAGCGGGAGGATTGGGGCACACAGATACGCAGTATTTT. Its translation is CASGLRVLRLAGGLGHTDTQYF.

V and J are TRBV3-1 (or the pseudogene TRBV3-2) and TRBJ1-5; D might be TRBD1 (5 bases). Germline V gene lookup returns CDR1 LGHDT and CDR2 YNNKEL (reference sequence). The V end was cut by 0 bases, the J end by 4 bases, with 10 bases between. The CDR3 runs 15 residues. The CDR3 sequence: CASSQEFGGNQPQHF. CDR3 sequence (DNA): TGTGCCAGCAGCCAAGAGTTCGGGGGGAATCAGCCCCAGCATTTT.

The CDR3 is CASSGQGEPNYGYTF. In DNA, the CDR3 is TGTGCCAGCTCCGGACAGGGGGAACCTAACTATGGCTACACCTTC. The chain joins TRBV6-5 to TRBJ1-2; 10 nucleotides agree with TRBD1. Trimming took 8 bases from V and 0 from J; bases not matched to a gene: 6. The CDR3 contains 15 residues. Germline V gene data show CDR1 as MNHEY and CDR2 as SVGAGI.

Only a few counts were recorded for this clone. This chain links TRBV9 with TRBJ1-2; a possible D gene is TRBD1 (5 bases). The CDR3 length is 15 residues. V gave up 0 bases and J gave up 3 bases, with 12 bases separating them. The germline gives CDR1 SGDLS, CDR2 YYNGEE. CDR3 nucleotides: TGTGCCAGCAGCGTAGGTGGGGCGCAGGACTATGGCTACACCTTC. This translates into CASSVGGAQDYGYTF. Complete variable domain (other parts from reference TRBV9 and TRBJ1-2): DSGVTQTPKHLITATGQRVTLRCSPRSGDLSVYWYQQSLDQGLQFLIQYYNGEERAKGNILERFSAQQFPDLHSELNLSSLELGDSALYFCASSVGGAQDYGYTFGSGTRLTVV.

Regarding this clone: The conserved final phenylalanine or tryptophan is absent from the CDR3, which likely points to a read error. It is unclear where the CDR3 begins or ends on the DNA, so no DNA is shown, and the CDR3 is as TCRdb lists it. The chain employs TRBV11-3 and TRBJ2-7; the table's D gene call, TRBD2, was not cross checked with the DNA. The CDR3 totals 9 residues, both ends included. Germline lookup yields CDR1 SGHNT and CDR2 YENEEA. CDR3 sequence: CASSPVPVI.

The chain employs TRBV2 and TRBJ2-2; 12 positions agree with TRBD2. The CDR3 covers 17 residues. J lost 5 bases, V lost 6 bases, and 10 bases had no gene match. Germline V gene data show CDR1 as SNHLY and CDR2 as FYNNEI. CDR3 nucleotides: TGTGCCAGCAGCAGTCCCCTAGCGGGGGGGCCTACCGGGGAGCTGTTTTTT. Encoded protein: CASSSPLAGGPTGELFF.

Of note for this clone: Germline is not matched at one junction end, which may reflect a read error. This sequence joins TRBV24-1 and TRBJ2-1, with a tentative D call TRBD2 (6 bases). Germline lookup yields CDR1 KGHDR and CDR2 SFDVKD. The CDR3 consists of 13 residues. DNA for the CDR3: TGTGCCACCAGTGATTTGGCGGGGACGGGACTGGTCTTC. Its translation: CATSDLAGTGLVF.

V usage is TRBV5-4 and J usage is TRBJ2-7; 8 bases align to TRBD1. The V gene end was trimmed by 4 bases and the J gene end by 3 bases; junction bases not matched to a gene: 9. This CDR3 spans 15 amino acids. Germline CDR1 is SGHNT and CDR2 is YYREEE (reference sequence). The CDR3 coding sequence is TGTGCCAGCAGCATGGACAGGGTAGTCGGCTACGAGCAGTACTTC. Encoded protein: CASSMDRVVGYEQYF.

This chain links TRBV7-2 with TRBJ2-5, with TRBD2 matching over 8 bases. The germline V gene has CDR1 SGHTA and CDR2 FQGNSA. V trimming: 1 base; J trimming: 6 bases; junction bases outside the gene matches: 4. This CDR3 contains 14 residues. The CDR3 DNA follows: TGTGCCAGCAGCTTAGGTACTAGCGGCAAGACCCAGTACTTC. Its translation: CASSLGTSGKTQYF.

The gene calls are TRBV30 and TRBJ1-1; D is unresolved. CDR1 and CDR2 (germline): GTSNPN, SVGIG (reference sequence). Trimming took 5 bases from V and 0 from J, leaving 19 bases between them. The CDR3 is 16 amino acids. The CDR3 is CAWESAGFIVNTEAFF. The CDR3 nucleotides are TGTGCCTGGGAATCAGCGGGATTCATCGTGAACACTGAAGCTTTCTTT.

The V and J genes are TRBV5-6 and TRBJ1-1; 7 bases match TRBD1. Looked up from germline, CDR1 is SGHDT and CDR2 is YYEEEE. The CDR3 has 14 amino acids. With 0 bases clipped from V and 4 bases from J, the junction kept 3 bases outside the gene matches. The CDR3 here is CASSLAGGSTEAFF. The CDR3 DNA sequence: TGTGCCAGCAGCTTGGCAGGGGGTAGCACTGAAGCTTTCTTT.

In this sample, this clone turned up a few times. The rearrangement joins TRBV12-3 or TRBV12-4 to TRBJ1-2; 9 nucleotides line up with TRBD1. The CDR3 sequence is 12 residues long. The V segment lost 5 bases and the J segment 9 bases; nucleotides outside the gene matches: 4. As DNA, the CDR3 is TGTGCCAGCAGTCTACAGGGGGCTAGCTACACCTTC. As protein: CASSLQGASYTF.

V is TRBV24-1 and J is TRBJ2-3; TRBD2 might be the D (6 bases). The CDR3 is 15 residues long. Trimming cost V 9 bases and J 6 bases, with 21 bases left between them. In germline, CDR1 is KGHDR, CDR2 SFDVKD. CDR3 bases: TGTGCCACCGCGACCCAGGGCGGGGCTGGGGATACGCAGTATTTT. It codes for CATATQGGAGDTQYF.

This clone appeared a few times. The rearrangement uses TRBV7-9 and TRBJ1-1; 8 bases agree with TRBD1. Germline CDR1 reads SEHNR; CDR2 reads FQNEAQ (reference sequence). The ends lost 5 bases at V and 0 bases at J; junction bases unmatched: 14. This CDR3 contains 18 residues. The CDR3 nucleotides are TGTGCCAGCAGCCAGCCGGGATGGACAGGGACGATGAACACTGAAGCTTTCTTT. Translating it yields CASSQPGWTGTMNTEAFF.